This is a list of T cell receptor beta chains from one sample in a study of sequential checkpoint blockade in melanoma. The method was immunoSEQ multiplex PCR; TCRdb's version includes in-frame clones alone and lacks a portion of them. The sample has about 19,000 clones, around 80% seen once; the top ten hold around 34%. The sample consisted of CD8+ T cells sorted from blood (inferred from file names), taken from a patient given nivolumab and ipilimumab in sequence. These receptors all stem from a human donor with melanoma. The CDR3 runs from the conserved cysteine through the conserved F or W. D genes are given only for firm matches.

TRBJ2-1	.	TRBV7-9	CASSLAPGLYNEQFF	TGTGCCAGCAGCTTAGCTCCTGGACTTTACAATGAGCAGTTCTTC
TRBJ2-1	.	TRBV30	CAWSHLYNEQFF	TGTGCCTGGAGTCACTTGTACAATGAGCAGTTCTTC
TRBJ2-5	.	TRBV7-8	CASSTLGQQETQYF	TGTGCCAGCAGCACCCTCGGTCAACAAGAGACCCAGTACTTC
TRBJ1-5	.	TRBV30	CAWSLGRGNQPQHF	TGTGCCTGGTCACTCGGGCGGGGAAATCAGCCCCAGCATTTT
TRBJ2-2	TRBD2	TRBV28	CASSRYSGGDPGELFF	TGTGCCAGCAGTCGGTATAGCGGGGGGGATCCCGGGGAGCTGTTTTTT
TRBJ2-7	.	TRBV6-5	CASSYSGRDYEQYF	TGTGCCAGCAGTTACTCGGGGCGCGACTACGAGCAGTACTTC
TRBJ2-7	.	TRBV7-9	CASSEPGQSYEQYF	TGTGCCAGCAGCGAGCCCGGACAGAGCTACGAGCAGTACTTC
TRBJ2-1	.	TRBV7-9	CASSLAQGEQFF	TGTGCCAGCAGCTTAGCGCAGGGTGAGCAGTTCTTC
TRBJ2-2	.	TRBV19	CASSIDLREQDTGELFF	TGTGCCAGTAGTATAGATCTCAGGGAACAGGACACCGGGGAGCTGTTTTTT
TRBJ1-1	TRBD1	TRBV6-6	CASSLDRGNTEAFF	TGTGCCAGCAGTTTGGACAGGGGGAACACTGAAGCTTTCTTT